Below, 23 T cell receptor beta chains from the same sample are listed, as sequenced in a study of tumor-infiltrating lymphocytes in primary liver carcinoma. TCR beta cDNA came from about 0.55 ug total RNA, primed with a constant-region primer. What produced the TCR beta libraries was three nested multiplex PCR rounds using slightly modified ARM-PCR. The study ran its first two PCR rounds for roughly 11 cycles each, using TRBV1-TRBV30 forward primers and a C-beta reverse primer. TCRdb fed the multiplex PCR reads into MiXCR, producing one record per CDR3 protein. The data show roughly 53,000 distinct CDR3 sequences, over 65% seen once. Joint extraction of RNA and DNA used roughly 18-34 mg of bulk tissue that was unsorted. Material: liver tumor tissue from sampling region 2. As to subset: tumor region T2, inferior pole. Receptors originate from a man in his forties with primary liver carcinoma and hepatitis B virus infection.

On this clonotype itself: One end of the junction fails to match germline, which may point to a read error. This chain connects TRBV11-1 to TRBJ2-1, with 12 bases matching TRBD2. The length of the CDR3 is 17 residues. Germline assignment: CDR1 SGHAT and CDR2 FQDESV (reference sequence). CDR3 loop: CASSLRLAGEVNNGQFF. The CDR3 nucleotides are TGTGCCAGCAGCCTGAGACTAGCGGGAGAAGTTAACAATGGGCAGTTCTTC.

This clonotype appeared once. A junction boundary mismatches the germline segment, possibly from a read error. The V gene is TRBV11-2, the J gene TRBJ2-2, with D tentatively TRBD1 or TRBD2 (5 bases each). CDR1 and CDR2 from the germline V gene are SGHAT and FQNNGV. The CDR3 is 15 amino acids. CDR3: CASLPQGVYTGELLF. The CDR3 coding sequence is TGTGCCAGCCTCCCGCAGGGAGTGTACACCGGGGAGCTGTTATTT.

With regard to this clonotype: Given a much more abundant clone one base away, this may be a read error. This chain connects TRBV30 to TRBJ1-4, with a possible D match to TRBD1 (5 bases). Trimming took 2 bases from V and 6 from J, leaving 13 bases between them. The CDR3 runs to 14 residues. CDR1 GTSNPN and CDR2 SVGIG come from the germline V gene (reference sequence). The CDR3 loop is CAWSLLGQYEKLFF. In nucleotides, the CDR3 is TGTGCCTGGAGTTTATTGGGGCAGTATGAAAAACTGTTTTTT.

This sequence joins TRBV29-1 and TRBJ2-7; no reliable D call. Germline CDR1 is SQVTM and CDR2 is ANQGSEA. The CDR3 extends over 11 amino acids. The CDR3 nucleotides read TGCAGTGTCGAGGTAACTCACGAGCAGTACTTC. This encodes CSVEVTHEQYF.

Regarding this clonotype: The junction departs from germline at one end; a sequencing error may be responsible. This chain joins TRBV11-1 and TRBJ2-1, with 15 bases lining up with TRBD2. Germline CDR1 reads SGHAT; CDR2 reads FQDESV (reference sequence). The CDR3 is 17 amino acids. Written as DNA, the CDR3 is TGTGCCAGCAGCCTGGGACTAGCGGGAGGAGTTGACAGTGAGCAGCTCTTC. It is translated as CASSLGLAGGVDSEQLF.

As concerns this clonotype: The CDR3 ends on some other residue instead of the conserved phenylalanine or tryptophan, so this is likely a read error. The chain links TRBV11-2 to TRBJ1-1; 10 bases agree with TRBD1. There are 17 residues in the CDR3. The V gene's germline CDR1 is SGHAT and CDR2 FQNNGV. The V segment lost 5 bases and the J segment 4 bases; nucleotides outside the gene matches: 13. The CDR3 region is CASSRMGGQGFATEAFI. For the CDR3, the DNA is TGTGCCAGCAGCCGGATGGGGGGACAGGGGTTCGCCACTGAAGCTTTCATT.

On this clonotype: A much larger clone is a single base away; this may be a read error. V is TRBV19 and J is TRBJ2-1; the D gene is possibly TRBD2 (6 bases). The CDR3 covers 14 residues. With 6 bases removed from V and 5 bases from J, the gap between germline ends came to 14 bases. Germline CDR1 is LNHDA and CDR2 is SQIVND (reference sequence). The CDR3: CASRISWRDNEQFF. The CDR3 nucleotides read TGTGCCAGTAGGATAAGTTGGAGGGACAATGAGCAGTTCTTC.

As for this clonotype: At one of its ends the junction is not consistent with the germline gene, which may arise from a read error. The CDR3 DNA follows: TGTGCCAGCAGTTTGACCAGCCACCACACAGATATGCAGTATTTT. Amino acid sequence: CASSLTSHHTDMQYF. The chain recombines TRBV12-3 or TRBV12-4 with TRBJ2-3, with D uncertain. The CDR3 covers 15 residues.

Comment on this clonotype: One junction end does not reproduce the germline sequence, and a read error may be involved. The chain couples TRBV11-2 to TRBJ2-1, with D uncertain. In germline, CDR1 is SGHAT, CDR2 FQNNGV. The CDR3 has 15 residues. The CDR3 spells CASGPPSVAYNEQFF. In nucleotides, the CDR3 is TGTGCCAGCGGCCCCCCCAGTGTAGCCTACAATGAGCAATTCTTC.

The sample holds many counts of this clonotype. V gene TRBV4-1 combines with J gene TRBJ2-1; TRBD2 aligns across 10 bases. V was clipped by 2 bases and J by 0 bases; unmatched bases: 19. This CDR3 is 22 amino acids long. In germline, CDR1 is MGHRA, CDR2 YSYEKL. The CDR3 loop reads CASSQPGGKKREGLSSYNEQFF. CDR3 in DNA: TGCGCCAGCAGCCAACCAGGGGGAAAAAAGCGGGAGGGCTTAAGCTCCTACAATGAGCAGTTCTTC.

About this clonotype itself: Here the CDR3 omits its conserved ending phenylalanine or tryptophan, so a read error is the likely source. This sequence joins TRBV11-2 and TRBJ2-3; D is perhaps TRBD2 (6 bases). Per germline, CDR1 SGHAT and CDR2 FQNNGV. The CDR3 runs to 14 residues. CDR3 nucleotide sequence: TGTGCCGGAGGGGCACGTGAGCCCGCAGATACACAGTATTAT. Encoded protein: CAGGAREPADTQYY.

This clonotype appeared a single time. An end of the junction differs from the germline gene, which may be a read error. The chain combines TRBV7-9 with TRBJ2-3; TRBD1 matches 10 bases. Germline V gene sequence: CDR1 SEHNR, CDR2 FQNEAQ (reference sequence). There are 13 residues in the CDR3. CDR3 in amino acids: CANSSRDRGSLYF. The CDR3 DNA sequence: TGTGCCAACAGCAGCCGGGACAGGGGAAGTCTGTACTTT.

A note on this clonotype: A junction boundary mismatches the germline segment, possibly from a read error. The J gene is TRBJ2-5, the V gene TRBV12-3 or TRBV12-4; D remains unclear. This CDR3 has 11 amino acids. Here the CDR3 reads CVSSRRETQYF. CDR3 nucleotide sequence: TGTGTCAGCAGTAGGCGAGAGACCCAGTACTTC.

In its sample, this clonotype was seen a few times. This may stem from a read error, because a much larger clone lies one nucleotide away. V usage is TRBV29-1 and J usage is TRBJ2-1, with D unclear. The CDR3 is made up of 15 amino acids. Trimming cost V 4 bases and J 4 bases, with 17 bases left between them. CDR1 is SQVTM, CDR2 ANQGSEA, per germline. Written as DNA, the CDR3 is TGCAGCGTTGGCGACTCCCGGCCCCCTTACAATGAGCAGTTCTTC. Translating it yields CSVGDSRPPYNEQFF.

This clonotype was seen repeatedly, ten times or more. The chain has TRBV12-3 or TRBV12-4 and TRBJ1-6; a possible D gene is TRBD1 (5 bases). The length of the CDR3 is 15 residues. Deletions cut 5 bases from V and 6 bases from J, with 14 bases between. The CDR3 spells CASSPRGGRNSPLHF. In DNA, the CDR3 is TGTGCCAGCAGTCCACGGGGGGGTCGTAATTCACCCCTCCACTTT.

This clonotype was counted ten times or more. CDR3 region: CASSPSGSSYNEQFF. In nucleotides, the CDR3 is TGTGCCAGCAGTCCTAGCGGGAGCTCCTACAATGAGCAGTTCTTC. The chain joins TRBV7-9 to TRBJ2-1; 10 bases are shared with TRBD2. This CDR3 is built from 15 residues. V lost 6 bases, J lost 0 bases, and 2 bases stayed unmatched. Germline-derived CDR1 and CDR2 are SEHNR and FQNEAQ (reference sequence).

Comment on this clonotype: Germline is not matched at one junction end, which may reflect a read error. The chain combines TRBV6-1 with TRBJ2-3, with a tentative D call TRBD1 (8 bases). Per germline, CDR1 MNHNS and CDR2 SASEGT. This CDR3 has 22 amino acids. This chain's CDR3 is CASSQDRVRWGSAGARADTQYF. The CDR3 DNA follows: TGTGCTAGCAGTCAGGACAGGGTCCGTTGGGGTTCGGCGGGAGCTCGGGCAGATACGCAGTATTTT.

In this sample, this clonotype is medium-sized. CDR3 in amino acids: CSVETVGETQYF. Here the CDR3 DNA reads TGCAGCGTTGAAACAGTCGGGGAGACCCAGTACTTC. This chain connects TRBV29-1 to TRBJ2-5; D remains unclear. V lost 2 bases, J lost 5 bases, and 9 bases lay in between. The CDR3 sequence is 12 residues long. Germline-derived CDR1 and CDR2 are SQVTM and ANQGSEA. Full variable domain (missing parts from reference TRBV29-1 and TRBJ2-5): SAVISQKPSRDICQRGTSLTIQCQVDSQVTMMFWYRQQPGQSLTLIATANQGSEATYESGFVIDKFPISRPNLTFSTLTVSNMSPEDSSIYLCSVETVGETQYFGPGTRLLVL.

This clonotype occurred many times. The chain is built from TRBV9 and TRBJ2-2, with D perhaps given as TRBD1 or TRBD2 (5 bases each). The germline V and J ends were trimmed by 7 bases and 2 bases, with 15 bases remaining between them. Looked up from germline, CDR1 is SGDLS and CDR2 is YYNGEE. The CDR3 runs 15 residues. This chain's CDR3 is CASGGPQDNTGELFF. The CDR3, as DNA: TGTGCCAGCGGGGGTCCACAGGACAACACCGGGGAGCTGTTTTTT. Filled out from reference TRBV9 and TRBJ2-2, the complete variable domain reads DSGVTQTPKHLITATGQRVTLRCSPRSGDLSVYWYQQSLDQGLQFLIQYYNGEERAKGNILERFSAQQFPDLHSELNLSSLELGDSALYFCASGGPQDNTGELFFGEGSRLTVL.

A remark on this clonotype: The junction differs from germline at one of its ends, possibly a read error. V gene TRBV6-6 combines with J gene TRBJ2-3; either TRBD1 or TRBD2 may supply D (5 bases each). There are 12 residues in the CDR3. Germline CDR1 and CDR2: MNHNY and SVGAGI (reference sequence). CDR3: CAIRGAGDTQYF. In DNA form, the CDR3 reads TGCGCCATCAGAGGGGCCGGGGATACGCAGTATTTT.

V usage is TRBV29-1 and J usage is TRBJ1-2; D may be TRBD1 (5 bases). Trimming left V 4 bases short and J 8 bases short, with 20 bases between. CDR1 is SQVTM, CDR2 ANQGSEA, per germline. This CDR3 comprises 14 residues. DNA of the CDR3: TGCAGCGTTGCCCGGGCAGGGCTTGATACCGGCTACACCTTC. This translates into CSVARAGLDTGYTF.

V usage is TRBV29-1 and J usage is TRBJ2-5, with 7 bases fitting TRBD2. Germline-derived CDR1 and CDR2 are SQVTM and ANQGSEA. V was clipped by 6 bases and J by 5 bases; unmatched bases: 18. CDR3 length equals 16 residues. The DNA of the CDR3 is TGCAGCGTCTCTTGGGGAGGGACCGCTATGGTGGAGACCCAGTACTTC. Its protein is CSVSWGGTAMVETQYF.

With regard to this clonotype: An end of the junction differs from the germline gene, which may be a read error. This chain connects TRBV7-9 to TRBJ2-1; weak D call: TRBD1 (7 bases). This CDR3 spans 19 amino acids. Germline V lookup: CDR1 SEHNR, CDR2 FQNEAQ (reference sequence). The CDR3 here is CASSNRVIDGRGGYNEHFF. Here the CDR3 DNA reads TGTGCCAGCAGCAACCGAGTTATTGACGGGAGAGGGGGCTACAATGAGCACTTCTTC.